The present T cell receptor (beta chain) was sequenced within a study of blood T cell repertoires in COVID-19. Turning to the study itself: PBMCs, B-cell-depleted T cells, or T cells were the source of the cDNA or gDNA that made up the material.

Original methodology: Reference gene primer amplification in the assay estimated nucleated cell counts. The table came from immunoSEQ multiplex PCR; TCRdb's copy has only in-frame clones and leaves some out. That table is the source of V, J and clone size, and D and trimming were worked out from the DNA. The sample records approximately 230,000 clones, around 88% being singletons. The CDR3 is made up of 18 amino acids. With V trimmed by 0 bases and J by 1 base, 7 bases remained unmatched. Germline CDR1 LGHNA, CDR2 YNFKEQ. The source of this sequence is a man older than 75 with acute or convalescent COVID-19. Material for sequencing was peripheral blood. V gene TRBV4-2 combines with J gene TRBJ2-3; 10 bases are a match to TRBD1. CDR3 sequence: CASSQDLDRGQRTDTQYF. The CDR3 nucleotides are TGTGCCAGCAGCCAAGATCTCGACAGGGGGCAGCGCACAGATACGCAGTATTTT.